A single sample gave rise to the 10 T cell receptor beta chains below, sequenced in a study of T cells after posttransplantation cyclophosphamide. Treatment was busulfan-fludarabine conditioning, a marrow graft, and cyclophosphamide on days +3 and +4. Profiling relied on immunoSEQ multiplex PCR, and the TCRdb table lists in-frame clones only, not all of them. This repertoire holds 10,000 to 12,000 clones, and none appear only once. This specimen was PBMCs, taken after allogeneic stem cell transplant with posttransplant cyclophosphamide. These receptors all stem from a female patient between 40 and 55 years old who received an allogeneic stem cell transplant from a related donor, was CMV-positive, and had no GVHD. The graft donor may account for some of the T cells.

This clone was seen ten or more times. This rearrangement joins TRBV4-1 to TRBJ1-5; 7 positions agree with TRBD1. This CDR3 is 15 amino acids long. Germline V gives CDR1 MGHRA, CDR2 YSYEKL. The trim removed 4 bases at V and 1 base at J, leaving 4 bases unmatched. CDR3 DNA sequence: TGCGCCAGCAGCCTAACGGGACAGAGCAATCAGCCCCAGCATTTT. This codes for CASSLTGQSNQPQHF.

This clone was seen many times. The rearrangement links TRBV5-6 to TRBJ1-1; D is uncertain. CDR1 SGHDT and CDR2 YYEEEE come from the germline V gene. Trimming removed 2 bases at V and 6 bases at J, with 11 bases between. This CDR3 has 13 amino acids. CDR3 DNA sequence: TGTGCCAGCAGCTTTTCCAGTAGCGCTGAAGCTTTCTTT. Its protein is CASSFSSSAEAFF.

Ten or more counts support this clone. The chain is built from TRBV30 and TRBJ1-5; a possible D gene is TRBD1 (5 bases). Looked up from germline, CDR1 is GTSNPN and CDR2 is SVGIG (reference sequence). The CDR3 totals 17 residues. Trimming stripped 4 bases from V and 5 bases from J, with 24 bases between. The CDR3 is CAWKAPGTGWKDQPQHF. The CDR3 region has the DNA TGTGCCTGGAAAGCTCCCGGGACTGGTTGGAAGGATCAGCCCCAGCATTTT.

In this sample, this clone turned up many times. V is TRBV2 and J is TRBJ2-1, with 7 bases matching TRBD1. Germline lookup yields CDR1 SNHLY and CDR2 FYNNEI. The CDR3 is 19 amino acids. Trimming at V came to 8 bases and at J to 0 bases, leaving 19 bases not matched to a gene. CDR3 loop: CASVPADPGGTSSYNEQFF. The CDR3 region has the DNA TGTGCCAGCGTACCTGCAGACCCAGGGGGAACGAGCTCCTACAATGAGCAGTTCTTC. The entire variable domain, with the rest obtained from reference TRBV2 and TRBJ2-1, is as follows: EPEVTQTPSHQVTQMGQEVILRCVPISNHLYFYWYRQILGQKVEFLVSFYNNEISEKSEIFDDQFSVERPDGSNFTLKIRSTKLEDSAMYFCASVPADPGGTSSYNEQFFGPGTRLTVL.

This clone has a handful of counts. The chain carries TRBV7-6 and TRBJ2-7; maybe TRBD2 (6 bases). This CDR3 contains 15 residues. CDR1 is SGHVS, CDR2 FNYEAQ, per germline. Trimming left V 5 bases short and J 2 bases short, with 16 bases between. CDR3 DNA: TGTGCCAGCAGCCCCGGGGCTAGCGTTACCTACGAGCAGTACTTC. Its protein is CASSPGASVTYEQYF. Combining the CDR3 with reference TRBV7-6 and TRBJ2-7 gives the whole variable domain GAGVSQSPRYKVTKRGQDVALRCDPISGHVSLYWYRQALGQGPEFLTYFNYEAQQDKSGLPNDRFSAERPEGSISTLTIQRTEQRDSAMYRCASSPGASVTYEQYFGPGTRLTVT.

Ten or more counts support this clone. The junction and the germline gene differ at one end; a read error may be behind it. CDR3 in DNA: TGCAGTGTTGGGACAGGGCTGAGCGAGCAGTACTTC. Its translation: CSVGTGLSEQYF. The V and J genes are TRBV29-1 and TRBJ2-7, with 9 bases lining up with TRBD1. This CDR3 has 12 residues. Germline V gene sequence: CDR1 SQVTM, CDR2 ANQGSEA.

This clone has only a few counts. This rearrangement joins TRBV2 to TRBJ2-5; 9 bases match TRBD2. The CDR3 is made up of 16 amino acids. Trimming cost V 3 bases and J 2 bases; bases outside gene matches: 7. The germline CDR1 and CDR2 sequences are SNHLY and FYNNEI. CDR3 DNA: TGTGCCAGCAGTGACCGGGCGGGGGGGCGACAAGAGACCCAGTACTTC. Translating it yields CASSDRAGGRQETQYF.

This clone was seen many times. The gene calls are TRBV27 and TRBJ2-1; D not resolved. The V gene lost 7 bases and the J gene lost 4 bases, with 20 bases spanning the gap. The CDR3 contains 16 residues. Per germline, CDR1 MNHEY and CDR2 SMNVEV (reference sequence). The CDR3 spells CASKRFFLTTYNEQFF. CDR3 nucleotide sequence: TGTGCCAGCAAGAGGTTCTTTCTAACTACTTACAATGAGCAGTTCTTC.

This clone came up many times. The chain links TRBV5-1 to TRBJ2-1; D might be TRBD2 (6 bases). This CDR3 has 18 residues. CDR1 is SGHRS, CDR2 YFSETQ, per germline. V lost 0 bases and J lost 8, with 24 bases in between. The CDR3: CASSLASSGLYRMDEQFF. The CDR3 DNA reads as TGCGCCAGCAGCTTGGCCTCATCAGGACTATATCGAATGGATGAGCAGTTCTTC.

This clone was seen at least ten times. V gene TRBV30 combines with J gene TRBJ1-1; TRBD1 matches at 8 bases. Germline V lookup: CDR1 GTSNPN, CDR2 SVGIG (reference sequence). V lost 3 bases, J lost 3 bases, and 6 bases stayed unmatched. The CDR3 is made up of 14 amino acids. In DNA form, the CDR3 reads TGTGCCTGGAGGCCAGGGGGCGACTACACTGAAGCTTTCTTT. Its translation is CAWRPGGDYTEAFF. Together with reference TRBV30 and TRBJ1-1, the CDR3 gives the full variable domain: SQTIHQWPATLVQPVGSPLSLECTVEGTSNPNLYWYRQAAGRGLQLLFYSVGIGQISSEVPQNLSASRPQDRQFILSSKKLLLSDSGFYLCAWRPGGDYTEAFFGQGTRLTVV.